The 14 T cell receptor beta chains reported below all come from one sample, sequenced in a study of cytomegalovirus exposure and HLA in healthy donors. 13 Jbeta primers and 60 Vbeta primers were used for the PCR. Clones were read by immunoSEQ multiplex PCR, and TCRdb kept only the in-frame ones, dropping some. The table records around 200,000 clones, about four fifths of them present only once. Input material: PBMCs. The receptor set was obtained from a woman between 50 and 59 years old in good health and CMV-seropositive.

This clone has more than one count but fewer than ten. The chain carries TRBV30 and TRBJ2-3; 13 bases are a match to TRBD2. CDR1 and CDR2 (germline): GTSNPN, SVGIG (reference sequence). The CDR3 spans 16 residues. V lost 0 bases and J lost 2; bases outside the gene matches: 2. The chain's CDR3 is CAWSVGLAGDTDTQYF. In DNA form, the CDR3 reads TGTGCCTGGAGTGTTGGACTAGCGGGGGACACAGATACGCAGTATTTT.

The rearrangement uses TRBV15 and TRBJ2-5; 12 bases map to TRBD1. The CDR3 sequence is 16 residues long. V was pared by 5 bases and J by 5 bases, with 9 bases of the junction left unmatched. Germline assignment: CDR1 LNHNV and CDR2 YYDKDF (reference sequence). This CDR3 reads CATSAEGQGALETQYF. For the CDR3, the DNA is TGTGCCACCAGCGCAGAGGGACAGGGGGCCTTGGAGACCCAGTACTTC.

The rearrangement links TRBV10-2 to TRBJ2-2; 12 bases map to TRBD2. The germline V gene encodes CDR1 WSHSY and CDR2 SAAADI. V lost 6 bases, J lost 6 bases, and 5 bases stayed unmatched. This CDR3 comprises 15 residues. The CDR3 region is CASRLAGGRPGELFF. DNA of the CDR3: TGCGCCAGCAGGCTAGCGGGGGGGCGGCCCGGGGAGCTGTTTTTT.

J is TRBJ1-3 and V is TRBV10-1; 9 nucleotides agree with TRBD1. The V gene end was trimmed by 6 bases and the J gene end by 3 bases; junction bases not matched to a gene: 9. Germline-derived CDR1 and CDR2 are WNHNN and SYGVQD (reference sequence). There are 16 residues in the CDR3. DNA for the CDR3: TGCGCCAGCAGCGGCTCCGGGACAGGGTTTGGAAACACCATATATTTT. Amino acid sequence: CASSGSGTGFGNTIYF.

V gene TRBV6-4 combines with J gene TRBJ1-1; maybe TRBD1 (5 bases). V was shortened by 5 bases and J by 4 bases, with 17 bases between the two germline ends. Germline CDR1 reads MRHNA; CDR2 reads SNTAGT. The CDR3 is 15 residues long. CDR3 protein: CASSSQPGLITEAFF. The DNA for the CDR3 is TGTGCCAGCAGTTCTCAACCGGGACTTATCACTGAAGCTTTCTTT.

The chain couples TRBV7-3 to TRBJ1-2, with a weak D call TRBD1 (6 bases). CDR3 size: 14 residues. Germline lookup yields CDR1 SGHTA and CDR2 FQGTGA. Trimming pared 5 bases from V and 2 bases from J, leaving 12 bases between. CDR3 sequence (DNA): TGTGCCAGCAGCCCAACAGGGATCAACTATGGCTACACCTTC. The encoded protein is CASSPTGINYGYTF.

The CDR3 sequence is CASSLGLAGGYNEQFF. CDR3 nucleotide sequence: TGTGCCAGCAGTTTGGGACTAGCGGGGGGATACAATGAGCAGTTCTTC. V usage is TRBV6-5 and J usage is TRBJ2-1; 15 nucleotides agree with TRBD2. This CDR3 comprises 16 residues. Trimming took 4 bases from V and 4 from J; bases not matched to a gene: 2. Germline V CDR1 and CDR2: MNHEY, SVGAGI.

The CDR3 coding sequence is TGCGCCAGCAGCCAAGATGGGACAGGGCGTACCGGGGAGCTGTTTTTT. Amino acids: CASSQDGTGRTGELFF. The chain joins TRBV4-1 to TRBJ2-2, with 9 bases lining up with TRBD1. CDR1 and CDR2 (germline): MGHRA, YSYEKL. After removal of 0 bases from V and 5 bases from J, the junction contained 4 bases not matched to a gene. CDR3 length equals 16 residues.

The V gene is TRBV5-6, the J gene TRBJ1-1; unclear D gene. From germline, CDR1 is SGHDT and CDR2 YYEEEE. The CDR3 sequence is 12 residues long. Between the trimmed V and J ends, which lost 4 bases and 9 bases, there was a span of 13 bases. The CDR3 loop reads CASSKFSNQAFF. CDR3 in DNA: TGTGCCAGCAGCAAGTTTAGTAATCAAGCTTTCTTT.

This chain connects TRBV7-9 to TRBJ2-7; D is possibly TRBD1 (5 bases). V dropped 3 bases and J dropped 6 bases, with 15 bases sitting between them. There are 14 residues in the CDR3. The germline gives CDR1 SEHNR, CDR2 FQNEAQ (reference sequence). DNA for the CDR3: TGTGCCAGCAGCTTGGAAGTTAGGGGCCGCGAGCAGTACTTC. It specifies CASSLEVRGREQYF. Full variable domain (missing parts from reference TRBV7-9 and TRBJ2-7): DTGVSQNPRHKITKRGQNVTFRCDPISEHNRLYWYRQTLGQGPEFLTYFQNEAQLEKSRLLSDRFSAERPKGSFSTLEIQRTEQGDSAMYLCASSLEVRGREQYFGPGTRLTVT.

This clone showed up just once. This rearrangement joins TRBV18 to TRBJ1-5; D may be TRBD1 (5 bases). This CDR3 spans 17 amino acids. From germline, CDR1 is KGHSH and CDR2 LQKENI. V lost 3 bases, J lost 0 bases, and 15 bases lay in between. CDR3 sequence reads: CASSPGGGLNSNQPQHF. Written as DNA, the CDR3 is TGTGCCAGCTCACCCGGGGGAGGGCTTAATAGCAATCAGCCCCAGCATTTT. Full variable domain (rest looked up from reference TRBV18 and TRBJ1-5): NAGVMQNPRHLVRRRGQEARLRCSPMKGHSHVYWYRQLPEEGLKFMVYLQKENIIDESGMPKERFSAEFPKEGPSILRIQQVVRGDSAAYFCASSPGGGLNSNQPQHFGDGTRLSIL.

The chain links TRBV27 to TRBJ2-2; D is unclear. V was cut by 2 bases and J by 2 bases, with 6 bases left in between. Germline CDR1 is MNHEY and CDR2 is SMNVEV (reference sequence). The CDR3 length is 14 residues. CDR3 in amino acids: CASSLSPNTGELFF. The DNA of the CDR3 is TGTGCCAGCAGTTTAAGCCCCAACACCGGGGAGCTGTTTTTT.

The chain has TRBV5-4 and TRBJ1-2; 8 nucleotides align to TRBD1. After removal of 1 base from V and 1 base from J, the junction contained 9 bases not matched to a gene. Germline V lookup: CDR1 SGHNT, CDR2 YYREEE (reference sequence). The CDR3 contains 17 residues. The DNA for the CDR3 is TGTGCCAGCAGCTTGTTCCTCAGACAGGGGAATAACTATGGCTACACCTTC. Encoded protein: CASSLFLRQGNNYGYTF.

The genes are TRBV7-2 and TRBJ1-2, with no clear D. The CDR3 has 16 residues. Germline-derived CDR1 and CDR2 are SGHTA and FQGNSA. With 1 base removed from V and 2 bases from J, the gap between germline ends came to 14 bases. DNA of the CDR3: TGTGCCAGCAGCTTAGAGTCGAGTGGCAGGAACTATGGCTACACCTTC. This sequence encodes CASSLESSGRNYGYTF. Full variable domain (rest looked up from reference TRBV7-2 and TRBJ1-2): GAGVSQSPSNKVTEKGKDVELRCDPISGHTALYWYRQSLGQGLEFLIYFQGNSAPDKSGLPSDRFSAERTGGSVSTLTIQRTQQEDSAVYLCASSLESSGRNYGYTFGSGTRLTVV.